The 21 T cell receptor beta chains reported below all come from one sample, sequenced in a study of T cells in Graves' hyperthyroidism and ophthalmopathy. RNA transcripts provided the source from which TCR beta CDR3 regions were amplified. First-round RT-PCR with HTBI primers amplified the TCR CDR3 region. MiXCR was run by TCRdb on the multiplex PCR reads, yielding one entry per CDR3 protein. This table holds 660,000 or so distinct CDR3 sequences, roughly 46% found once. The sample comprised peripheral blood or thyroid tissue (not recorded which). All receptors derive from an adult man with Graves' disease, either hyperthyroidism or ophthalmopathy (not recorded which).

The rearrangement joins TRBV7-8 to TRBJ1-1, with D possibly being TRBD1 (6 bases). The V gene's germline CDR1 is SGHVS and CDR2 FQNEAQ. Trimming took off 6 bases at V and 1 base at J, with 12 bases between the two ends. The CDR3 totals 14 residues. CDR3 amino acids: CASREAGQNTEAFF. DNA for the CDR3: TGTGCCAGCAGGGAAGCGGGACAGAACACTGAAGCTTTCTTT.

This clonotype showed up many times. This chain connects TRBV7-2 to TRBJ1-1; D might be TRBD1 (5 bases). The V gene lost 6 bases and the J gene lost 6 bases, with 17 bases spanning the gap. Germline V gives CDR1 SGHTA, CDR2 FQGNSA. CDR3 length equals 14 residues. The chain's CDR3 is CASSRQRTLAEAFF. For the CDR3, the DNA is TGTGCCAGCAGTAGACAGAGAACATTGGCTGAAGCTTTCTTT.

The rearrangement links TRBV24-1 to TRBJ1-5; 7 nucleotides align to TRBD1. Germline trimming cut 3 bases from V and 6 bases from J; bases unmatched to any gene: 7. The CDR3 sequence is 15 residues long. Germline assignment: CDR1 KGHDR and CDR2 SFDVKD. The CDR3 reads CATSDRTGEVQPQHF. The CDR3 DNA reads TGTGCCACCAGTGATAGAACAGGGGAGGTTCAGCCCCAGCATTTT.

This clonotype was recorded at least ten times. The chain has TRBV5-8 and TRBJ1-6, with a weak D call TRBD1 (5 bases). This CDR3 spans 13 amino acids. Trimming stripped 4 bases from V and 10 bases from J, with 12 bases between. The germline gives CDR1 SGHTS, CDR2 YDEGEE. The CDR3 reads CASSMTTDSPLHF. The CDR3 coding sequence is TGTGCCAGCAGCATGACGACAGACTCACCCCTCCACTTT.

This rearrangement joins TRBV6-5 to TRBJ1-1; TRBD1 is a possible D gene (5 bases). CDR3 length equals 16 residues. The V and J ends lost 5 bases and 2 bases respectively, with 18 bases between them. Germline loops: CDR1 MNHEY, CDR2 SVGAGI. CDR3 loop: CASSRGRDWINTEAFF. CDR3 DNA sequence: TGTGCCAGCAGTCGGGGCCGGGATTGGATCAACACTGAAGCTTTCTTT.

Only a few counts were recorded for this clonotype. The V call is TRBV12-3 or TRBV12-4, the J call TRBJ1-4; 7 bases match TRBD1. After removal of 7 bases from V and 6 bases from J, the junction contained 8 bases not matched to a gene. The CDR3 loop spans 14 amino acids. In nucleotides, the CDR3 is TGTGCCAGCACCAACACAGGGGAAGATGAAAAACTGTTTTTT. The encoded protein is CASTNTGEDEKLFF.

This clonotype was recorded only once. One end of the junction is discordant with germline, which a read error may explain. The J gene is TRBJ2-7, the V gene TRBV29-1; 10 bases match TRBD1. The CDR3 is made up of 13 amino acids. Germline V CDR1 and CDR2: SQVTM, ANQGSEA. The CDR3 reads CSGTMTGGYKQYF. The CDR3 DNA reads as TGCAGCGGGACAATGACAGGGGGCTACAAGCAGTACTTC.

This sequence joins TRBV7-8 and TRBJ2-7; 11 nucleotides line up with TRBD1. The CDR3 length is 17 residues. The germline V gene encodes CDR1 SGHVS and CDR2 FQNEAQ. The trim removed 5 bases at V and 4 bases at J, leaving 13 bases unmatched. The CDR3, as DNA: TGTGCCAGCAGCCTCCCCGGGACAGGGGGGGCCGCATACGAGCAGTACTTC. Translated: CASSLPGTGGAAYEQYF. Filled out from reference TRBV7-8 and TRBJ2-7, the complete variable domain reads GAGVSQSPRYKVAKRGQDVALRCDPISGHVSLFWYQQALGQGPEFLTYFQNEAQLDKSGLPSDRFFAERPEGSVSTLKIQRTQQEDSAVYLCASSLPGTGGAAYEQYFGPGTRLTVT.

In this sample, this clonotype turned up many times. The gene calls are TRBV2 and TRBJ1-4; no definite D call. V was cut by 7 bases and J by 7 bases, with 13 bases left in between. There are 13 residues in the CDR3. Looked up from germline, CDR1 is SNHLY and CDR2 is FYNNEI. CDR3 amino acids: CASIGLGGEKLFF. DNA for the CDR3: TGTGCCAGCATCGGGCTAGGTGGTGAAAAACTGTTTTTT.

The table lists this clonotype with many counts. The genes are TRBV7-9 and TRBJ1-2; D remains ambiguous. This CDR3 spans 14 amino acids. The germline V and J ends were trimmed by 5 bases and 3 bases, with 13 bases remaining between them. Germline V gene sequence: CDR1 SEHNR, CDR2 FQNEAQ (reference sequence). The CDR3 reads CASSPGGGDYGYTF. CDR3 nucleotide sequence: TGTGCCAGCAGCCCAGGTGGAGGTGACTATGGCTACACCTTC.

This chain uses TRBV15 with TRBJ1-1, with D possibly being TRBD1 (6 bases). Germline V gene lookup returns CDR1 LNHNV and CDR2 YYDKDF (reference sequence). The ends were cut back, 3 bases at V and 11 bases at J, with 16 bases in the middle. The CDR3 is made up of 13 amino acids. CDR3 residues: CATSRGGSWWAFF. In nucleotides, the CDR3 is TGTGCCACCAGCAGGGGGGGCAGCTGGTGGGCTTTCTTT.

Points on this clonotype: Just one base apart from a much larger clone, this may be a read error. The chain employs TRBV11-1 and TRBJ2-5, with a tentative D call TRBD2 (6 bases). Per the germline V gene, CDR1 is SGHAT and CDR2 is FQDESV (reference sequence). This CDR3 is built from 13 residues. CDR3 in DNA: TGTGCCAGCAGCATACCGACTAGTGAGACCCGGTACTTC. It translates to CASSIPTSETRYF.

The rearrangement uses TRBV11-2 and TRBJ2-7; 9 bases are a match to TRBD1. Losses at the gene ends were 7 bases for V and 7 bases for J; bases not matched to a gene: 11. Germline loops: CDR1 SGHAT, CDR2 FQNNGV. CDR3 length: 14 residues. The CDR3 DNA sequence: TGTGCCAGCACCACCGGGACAGGGTCGCGGGAGCAGTACTTC. It yields the protein CASTTGTGSREQYF.

Worth noting for this clonotype: An end of the junction differs from the germline gene, which may be a read error. The J gene is TRBJ2-7, the V gene TRBV4-1; D is uncertain. CDR3 length: 14 residues. CDR1 and CDR2 (germline): MGHRA, YSYEKL. The CDR3, as DNA: TGTGCCAGCAGCCGCCTCGGCGTCCCCTACGAGCAGTACTTC. This sequence encodes CASSRLGVPYEQYF.

The CDR3 spells CASSPGSPLGTEAFF. CDR3 nucleotides: TGTGCCAGCTCACCAGGGAGCCCCCTGGGCACTGAAGCTTTCTTT. The chain uses TRBV11-2 and TRBJ1-1; weak D call: TRBD1 (5 bases). The length of the CDR3 is 15 residues. Germline V gene lookup returns CDR1 SGHAT and CDR2 FQNNGV. The V and J ends lost 8 bases and 4 bases respectively, with 20 bases between them.

The chain employs TRBV7-8 and TRBJ1-5, with D hard to call. CDR3 length: 13 amino acids. CDR1 is SGHVS and CDR2 is FQNEAQ in the germline V gene. V gave up 10 bases and J gave up 6 bases, with 16 bases separating them. For the CDR3, the DNA is TGTGCCATCAGTGAAGCGCTTGGTCAGCCCCAGCATTTT. It is translated as CAISEALGQPQHF. The full variable domain, rest sourced from reference TRBV7-8 and TRBJ1-5, is GAGVSQSPRYKVAKRGQDVALRCDPISGHVSLFWYQQALGQGPEFLTYFQNEAQLDKSGLPSDRFFAERPEGSVSTLKIQRTQQEDSAVYLCAISEALGQPQHFGDGTRLSIL.

J is TRBJ1-4 and V is TRBV29-1; 8 bases match TRBD1. V dropped 4 bases and J dropped 8; count of bases not matched to a gene: 3. The CDR3 covers 12 residues. Germline loops: CDR1 SQVTM, CDR2 ANQGSEA. The CDR3 sequence is CSVATGDEKLFF. In DNA form, the CDR3 reads TGCAGCGTTGCGACAGGGGACGAAAAACTGTTTTTT.

The gene calls are TRBV20-1 and TRBJ1-6, with a tentative D call TRBD1 (5 bases). CDR3 size: 16 residues. The germline V and J ends were trimmed by 0 bases and 11 bases, with 20 bases remaining between them. Germline-derived CDR1 and CDR2 are DFQATT and SNEGSKA (reference sequence). In DNA form, the CDR3 reads TGCAGTGCTAGAGATTTCCCAGGGAAGGGGCGCCCACCCCTCCACTTT. Translated, it gives CSARDFPGKGRPPLHF.

The chain combines TRBV7-9 with TRBJ1-6; weak D call: TRBD1 (5 bases). Germline values: CDR1 SEHNR, CDR2 FQNEAQ (reference sequence). The ends were cut back, 5 bases at V and 9 bases at J, with 20 bases in the middle. The CDR3 extends over 16 amino acids. CDR3 residues: CASSQDRGVLPSPLHF. In nucleotides, the CDR3 is TGTGCCAGCAGCCAAGATCGGGGCGTACTACCTTCACCCCTCCACTTT. The full variable domain, its missing parts supplied by reference TRBV7-9 and TRBJ1-6, is DTGVSQNPRHKITKRGQNVTFRCDPISEHNRLYWYRQTLGQGPEFLTYFQNEAQLEKSRLLSDRFSAERPKGSFSTLEIQRTEQGDSAMYLCASSQDRGVLPSPLHFGNGTRLTVT.

This clonotype was counted a few times. CDR3 in amino acids: CASSQETAFQETQYF. CDR3 nucleotide sequence: TGTGCCAGCAGCCAAGAGACAGCGTTTCAAGAGACCCAGTACTTC. This chain links TRBV7-9 with TRBJ2-5, with D perhaps matching TRBD1 (5 bases). The CDR3 totals 15 residues. CDR1 is SEHNR, CDR2 FQNEAQ, per germline (reference sequence). Trimming shortened V by 5 bases and J by 2 bases, and 15 bases separated the two germline ends.

This clonotype has ten or more counts. The chain links TRBV7-8 to TRBJ2-7; 7 bases align to TRBD2. The J segment lost 3 bases and the V segment lost 5 bases, leaving 7 bases of the junction unmatched. Looked up from germline, CDR1 is SGHVS and CDR2 is FQNEAQ. CDR3 size: 14 residues. The CDR3 reads CASSPTSNHYEQYF. The CDR3 DNA is TGTGCCAGCAGCCCGACTAGCAATCACTACGAGCAGTACTTC.